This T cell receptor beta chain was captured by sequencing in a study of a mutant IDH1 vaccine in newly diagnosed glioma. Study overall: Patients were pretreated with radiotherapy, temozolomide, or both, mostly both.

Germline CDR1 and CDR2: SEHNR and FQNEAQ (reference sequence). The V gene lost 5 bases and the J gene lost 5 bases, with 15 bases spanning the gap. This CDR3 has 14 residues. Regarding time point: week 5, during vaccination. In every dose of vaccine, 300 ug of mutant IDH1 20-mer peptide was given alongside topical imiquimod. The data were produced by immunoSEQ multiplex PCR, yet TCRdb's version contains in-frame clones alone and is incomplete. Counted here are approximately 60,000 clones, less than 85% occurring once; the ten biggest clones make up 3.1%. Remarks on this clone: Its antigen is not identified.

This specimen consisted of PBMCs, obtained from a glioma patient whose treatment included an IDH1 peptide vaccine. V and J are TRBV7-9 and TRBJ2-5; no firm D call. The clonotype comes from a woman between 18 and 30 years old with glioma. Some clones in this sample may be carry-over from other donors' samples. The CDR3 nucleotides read TGTGCCAGCAGCCCCTCGGGTCTAGAGGAGACCCAGTACTTC. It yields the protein CASSPSGLEETQYF.